The 5 T cell receptor beta chains below come from one sample, sequenced in a study of blood T cell repertoires in COVID-19. Here immunoSEQ multiplex PCR was the method, and the copy in TCRdb shows in-frame clones only, minus some. The repertoire includes 380,000 or so clones, approximately 88% of them detected once, and approximately 2.1% sits in the top ten. Sequencing was performed on PBMCs or T cells enriched from blood (not recorded which). The source of these receptors is a woman between 40 and 55 years old with acute COVID-19.

This sequence joins TRBV5-1 and TRBJ1-2, with D possibly being TRBD1 (5 bases). CDR3 length equals 14 residues. Trimming cost V 2 bases and J 7 bases, with 15 bases left between them. Germline V gene lookup returns CDR1 SGHRS and CDR2 YFSETQ. The CDR3 reads CASSLTGLVVGYTF. The CDR3 DNA reads TGCGCCAGCAGCTTAACAGGTTTGGTTGTTGGCTACACCTTC.

J is TRBJ2-1 and V is TRBV11-2, with a possible D match to TRBD2 (5 bases). Germline V gene data show CDR1 as SGHAT and CDR2 as FQNNGV. Trimming removed 1 base at V and 9 bases at J, with 19 bases between. The length of the CDR3 is 16 residues. The CDR3: CASSLGALGFGGEQFF. DNA of the CDR3: TGTGCCAGCAGCTTAGGCGCCTTGGGGTTCGGAGGTGAGCAGTTCTTC.

The chain is built from TRBV18 and TRBJ1-1; D is unclear. The CDR3 is 13 residues long. Germline V gene data show CDR1 as KGHSH and CDR2 as LQKENI. Trimming shortened V by 2 bases and J by 6 bases, and 10 bases separated the two germline ends. The CDR3 is CASSPRRSAEAFF. The CDR3 DNA reads TGTGCCAGCTCACCAAGGCGGAGCGCTGAAGCTTTCTTT.

The chain carries TRBV7-6 and TRBJ2-7, with 9 bases identical to TRBD2. V lost 2 bases, J lost 6 bases, and 11 bases stayed unmatched. This CDR3 is 16 amino acids long. Germline V gene sequence: CDR1 SGHVS, CDR2 FNYEAQ. The CDR3 is CASSLSLAGGPGEQYF. CDR3 DNA sequence: TGTGCCAGCAGCTTAAGTTTGGCGGGGGGGCCCGGCGAGCAGTACTTC.

The chain recombines TRBV7-9 with TRBJ1-1, with 11 bases that match TRBD1. V lost 5 bases to trimming and J lost 3 bases; unmatched junction nucleotides: 8. CDR1 is SEHNR, CDR2 FQNEAQ, per germline (reference sequence). The CDR3 is made up of 16 amino acids. The CDR3 DNA reads TGTGCCAGCAGCCGATTTCCGGGACAGGGGGACACTGAAGCTTTCTTT. Translation gives CASSRFPGQGDTEAFF.